The rows below give T cell receptor beta chains drawn from one sample of a study of blood T cell repertoires in COVID-19. Only in-frame clones appear in the TCRdb table, and some are missing; sequencing was by immunoSEQ multiplex PCR. The sample holds tens of thousands of clones; approximately 90% are singletons and the top ten take more than 2.5%. Sequencing used peripheral blood. The receptors come from a man between 50 and 59 years old with active COVID-19. Each CDR3 is given with its conserved first and last residue. Fields, in order: clone size, J gene, V gene, D gene, CDR3 DNA, CDR3 protein. The D gene is left open where the match is weak. Size tells how often a clone was seen (once, few, many) or the class of an expanded clone, and some rows leave it out.

. TRBJ2-1 TRBV7-2 TRBD2 TGTGCCAGCAGCTTAGGCTTAGCGGGGCACAATGAGCAGTTCTTC CASSLGLAGHNEQFF
many TRBJ2-7 TRBV7-8 TRBD1 TGTGCCAGCAGCTTAGCGAGTCGGACAGGCTACGAGCAGTACTTC CASSLASRTGYEQYF
. TRBJ1-1 TRBV28 . TGTGCCAGCAGAATTCCGACCGGGGGTGACACTGAAGCTTTCTTT CASRIPTGGDTEAFF
few TRBJ2-7 TRBV3-1/TRBV3-2 TRBD2 TGTGCCAGCAGCCAACCGGGGGGGGCTATAGCGGGCGAGCAGTACTTC CASSQPGGAIAGEQYF
. TRBJ2-3 TRBV20-1 . TGCAGTGCTAGTAAGGGGAAGGATACGCAGTATTTT CSASKGKDTQYF
. TRBJ2-2 TRBV10-2 . TGCGCCAGCAGGGGAGTCGGGGAGCTGTTTTTT CASRGVGELFF
. TRBJ2-7 TRBV5-1 TRBD2 TGCGCCAGCAGTTTCGGACTAGCGGGCCCTATATCCTACGAGCAGTACTTC CASSFGLAGPISYEQYF
. TRBJ1-2 TRBV19 . TGTGCCAGTAGGACAGGAAACTATGGCTACACCTTC CASRTGNYGYTF
once TRBJ1-4 TRBV7-2 . TGTGCCAGCAGCTTAGACAGAAATAATGAAAAACTGTTTTTT CASSLDRNNEKLFF
. TRBJ2-7 TRBV7-8 . TGTGCCAGCAGCACCCTATCCAGGGGGGCAACCTACGAGCAGTACTTC CASSTLSRGATYEQYF
. TRBJ2-1 TRBV29-1 TRBD2 TGCAGCGTTGTGAAGATCCGGACTAGCGGCCACAATGAGCAGTTCTTC CSVVKIRTSGHNEQFF
once TRBJ1-1 TRBV10-3 . TGTGCCATCAGTGAGCCGGGATACCCGAACACTGAAGCTTTCTTT CAISEPGYPNTEAFF
. TRBJ2-3 TRBV3-1/TRBV3-2 TRBD2 TGTGCCAGCAGACCTCGGACTAGCGGGGGGGAACGCACAGATACGCAGTATTTT CASRPRTSGGERTDTQYF
. TRBJ2-4 TRBV3-1/TRBV3-2 . TGTGCCAGCAGCCAAGATGGGGCGTCCAAAAACATTCAGTACTTC CASSQDGASKNIQYF
. TRBJ2-3 TRBV19 . TGTGCCAGTAGTATCGGGGACACAGATACGCAGTATTTT CASSIGDTDTQYF
. TRBJ2-7 TRBV10-3 TRBD2 TGTGCCATCAGTGAGGGACTAGCCCCCCTATACGAGCAGTACTTC CAISEGLAPLYEQYF
. TRBJ1-1 TRBV29-1 . TGCAGCGTTGGACACAGGGCTGGGGACACTGAAGCTTTCTTT CSVGHRAGDTEAFF
. TRBJ2-1 TRBV24-1 TRBD2 TGTGCCACCAGTGATGATCCGGGACTAGCGTCCGAGCAGTTCTTC CATSDDPGLASEQFF
. TRBJ2-1 TRBV19 . TGTGCCAGTAGTATACAGGTCTCGTCCTACAATGAGCAGTTCTTC CASSIQVSSYNEQFF
few TRBJ1-2 TRBV7-2 TRBD1 TGTGCCAGCAGCTTATCTGGACAGGGATCGGGCTACACCTTC CASSLSGQGSGYTF
medium-sized TRBJ2-7 TRBV6-2/TRBV6-3 TRBD1 TGTGCCAGCAGTTACTCGATGGGACAGGGGTACGAGCAGTACTTC CASSYSMGQGYEQYF
few TRBJ2-1 TRBV6-4 TRBD2 TGTGCCAGCAGTCTTAGCGGGGGGATGTACAATGAGCAGTTCTTC CASSLSGGMYNEQFF
. TRBJ2-3 TRBV5-1 TRBD1 TGCGCCAGCAGCCTCTACCGGACAGGGGGTTTCACAGATACGCAGTATTTT CASSLYRTGGFTDTQYF
. TRBJ1-6 TRBV14 . TGTGCCAGCAGCCAAACTCGGGGGTCACCCCTCCACTTT CASSQTRGSPLHF
few TRBJ2-7 TRBV4-3 . TGCGCCAGCAGCCATAGAGCTCAGGGACACTCCGCCTACGAGCAGTACTTC CASSHRAQGHSAYEQYF
. TRBJ1-5 TRBV19 . TGTGCCAGTCGCGAACCCGGGACACGAAATCAGCCCCAGCATTTT CASREPGTRNQPQHF
. TRBJ2-2 TRBV7-8 TRBD2 TGTGCCAGCAGCCCCCGGGGAGGGTCCGGGGAGCTGTTTTTT CASSPRGGSGELFF
. TRBJ2-2 TRBV15 TRBD2 TGTGCCACCAGCAGGGGCGGGAGAGGTAACACCGGGGAGCTGTTTTTT CATSRGGRGNTGELFF
. TRBJ2-5 TRBV7-2 TRBD2 TGTGCCAGCAGCCCGATCGGGACTAGCGGGAGTGCAGAGACCCAGTACTTC CASSPIGTSGSAETQYF
. TRBJ2-7 TRBV2 . TGTGCCAGCAGTGAGACAGGACAAGTATCCTACGAGCAGTACTTC CASSETGQVSYEQYF
. TRBJ2-1 TRBV19 TRBD1 TGTGCCACCTACTCGAGGAGAGACAGGGTAAAGGATGAGCAGTTCTTC CATYSRRDRVKDEQFF
. TRBJ1-1 TRBV14 . TGTGCCAGCAGCCAGAACCCGACAGGTTGGGCTTTCTTT CASSQNPTGWAFF
. TRBJ1-2 TRBV19 TRBD1 TGTGCCAGTAGTATAGGACAGGGCGATGGCTACACCTTC CASSIGQGDGYTF
few TRBJ2-6 TRBV5-1 . TGCGCCAGCAGCTCAGGGGTGTCTGGGGCCAACGTCCTGACTTTC CASSSGVSGANVLTF
. TRBJ2-7 TRBV28 TRBD1 TGTGCCAGCACCACATGGGTGGGACAGGCTTACGAGCAGTACTTC CASTTWVGQAYEQYF
few TRBJ2-1 TRBV3-1/TRBV3-2 . TGTGCCAGCAGACTTACATCCGGCGGTGAGCAGTTCTTC CASRLTSGGEQFF
. TRBJ2-5 TRBV6-5 . TGTGCCAGCAGGGCCGACAGGACCCAAGAGACCCAGTACTTC CASRADRTQETQYF
. TRBJ2-7 TRBV27 TRBD1 TGTGCCAGCAGTTTATTGGGGACAGGGGAGGTCGAGCAGTACTTC CASSLLGTGEVEQYF
. TRBJ1-4 TRBV6-5 . TGTGCCAGCAGTTCAGTGCGGGGGGCTAATGAAAAACTGTTTTTT CASSSVRGANEKLFF
few TRBJ1-2 TRBV27 . TGTGCCAGCAGTAGGGACACGCTCTATGGCTACACCTTC CASSRDTLYGYTF
. TRBJ1-1 TRBV7-8 TRBD1 TGTGCCAGCAGCTTTCAGGGGGCCGTAAACACTGAAGCTTTCTTT CASSFQGAVNTEAFF
. TRBJ2-5 TRBV2 . TGTGCCAGCAGTGTGACCAGGGAGACCCAGTACTTC CASSVTRETQYF
once TRBJ2-7 TRBV7-2 TRBD1 TGTGCCAGCAGCCTGGACAGGGAGTTGTACGAGCAGTACTTC CASSLDRELYEQYF
once TRBJ2-5 TRBV4-2 . TGTGCCAGCAGCCAAGGGATCAGGGAAGAGGCCCAGTACTTC CASSQGIREEAQYF
. TRBJ2-1 TRBV4-2 TRBD1 TGTGCCAGCAGCCCTCTCGGACAGGGAGATTCCCATGAGCAGTTCTTC CASSPLGQGDSHEQFF
. TRBJ1-5 TRBV7-8 . TGTGCCAGCAGCGTTACAGGGCTACAGCCCCAGCATTTT CASSVTGLQPQHF
. TRBJ1-4 TRBV5-1 . TGCGCCAGCAGCTTGAATCCGGCGGTCTTGAATGAAAAACTGTTTTTT CASSLNPAVLNEKLFF
. TRBJ1-2 TRBV6-2/TRBV6-3 . TGTGCCAGCAGTTACTTTCATGGAGGGACTCGGTATGGCTACACCTTC CASSYFHGGTRYGYTF
. TRBJ2-7 TRBV2 TRBD2 TGTGCCAGCAGCGATAGCGGGAGGGCGAGCTCCTACGAGCAGTACTTC CASSDSGRASSYEQYF
. TRBJ2-7 TRBV5-6 TRBD1 TGTGCCAGCAGCTTTTCGTCAGGGGGCCCCTTCTACGAGCAGTACTTC CASSFSSGGPFYEQYF
. TRBJ2-1 TRBV25-1 TRBD2 TGTGCCAGCAGTGATAACGGGGGGACCTCCAATGAGCAGTTCTTC CASSDNGGTSNEQFF
. TRBJ2-7 TRBV19 TRBD1 TGTGCCAGTAGCGGGGGACAGGGGGCCTCCTACGAGCAGTACTTC CASSGGQGASYEQYF
. TRBJ2-5 TRBV6-6 TRBD1 TGTGCCAGCAGTTACTCGGGACAGCAAACCCTGGAGACCCAGTACTTC CASSYSGQQTLETQYF
. TRBJ1-4 TRBV6-5 TRBD1 TGTGCCAGCAGTTATGACAGGGGAACAACTAATGAAAAACTGTTTTTT CASSYDRGTTNEKLFF
. TRBJ1-6 TRBV6-5 . TGTGCCAGCAGTTACTCGACAGGCCGGACTAATTCACCCCTCCACTTT CASSYSTGRTNSPLHF
. TRBJ1-5 TRBV6-2/TRBV6-3 TRBD1 TGTGCCAGCAGTTACGCCTACAGGGGGAATCAGCCCCAGCATTTT CASSYAYRGNQPQHF
. TRBJ2-5 TRBV2 . TGTGCCAGCAGTAAAGACAGGTCGGTTCAAGAGACCCAGTACTTC CASSKDRSVQETQYF
. TRBJ2-7 TRBV7-2 . TGTGCCAGCAGCCTGGGGGGAGGGGGACTCGGATACGAGCAGTACTTC CASSLGGGGLGYEQYF
once TRBJ2-7 TRBV27 TRBD1 TGTGCCAGCAGGGTAACGGGACAGGGTACCTACGAGCAGTACTTC CASRVTGQGTYEQYF